What follows are 29 T cell receptor beta chains derived from one specimen sequenced in a study of neurological immune-mediated disorders (dated by TCRdb to between 2018 and 2021). The library came from 5' RACE. For sequencing, an Illumina HiSeq 2500 was employed. Through fastp at Q25 and MiXCR, TCRdb rebuilt clones from the public reads, retaining in-frame beta chains. Duplicate CDR3 protein sequences are folded into a single record with the most common DNA and genes. The sample table holds about 65,000 distinct CDR3 sequences, of which roughly 3.7% were seen once. More than 2.5% of the sample lies in the top ten. Sequenced sample: PBMCs. These TCRs come from a man aged 50-60 years with multiple sclerosis.

The V call is TRBV3-1, the J call TRBJ2-2; tentatively, D is TRBD1 (6 bases). Trimming removed 1 base at V and 1 base at J, with 7 bases between. Per germline, CDR1 LGHDT and CDR2 YNNKEL (reference sequence). CDR3 length: 15 residues. The CDR3 protein is CASSQGQVNTGELFF. CDR3 DNA sequence: TGTGCCAGCAGCCAAGGACAGGTGAACACCGGGGAGCTGTTTTTT.

This clonotype has a count of ten or more. This rearrangement joins TRBV10-3 to TRBJ2-1, with 10 bases that match TRBD2. Germline assignment: CDR1 ENHRY and CDR2 SYGVKD. After removal of 3 bases from V and 0 bases from J, the junction contained 8 bases not matched to a gene. CDR3 size: 18 residues. CDR3 region: CAISEMDSGGYSYNEQFF. CDR3 nucleotides: TGTGCCATCAGTGAAATGGATAGCGGGGGGTACTCCTACAATGAGCAGTTCTTC.

This clonotype appeared many times. The rearrangement joins TRBV4-1 to TRBJ2-5; 11 bases map to TRBD2. Germline V gives CDR1 MGHRA, CDR2 YSYEKL. Trimming at V came to 2 bases and at J to 1 base, leaving 3 bases not matched to a gene. CDR3 length: 16 residues. The DNA of the CDR3 is TGCGCCAGCAGCCAACTTAGCGGGGGGGCCCAAGAGACCCAGTACTTC. Translating it yields CASSQLSGGAQETQYF.

This clonotype was detected many times. The chain combines TRBV6-5 with TRBJ1-1, with D possibly being TRBD1 (6 bases). With 4 bases removed from V and 1 base from J, the gap between germline ends came to 10 bases. Germline CDR1 and CDR2: MNHEY and SVGAGI. The CDR3 length is 14 residues. The DNA of the CDR3 is TGTGCCAGCAGTTTGACACAGGGGAACACTGAAGCTTTCTTT. This codes for CASSLTQGNTEAFF.

This clonotype was picked up many times. This rearrangement joins TRBV5-1 to TRBJ1-4, with a tentative D call TRBD1 (5 bases). CDR1 is SGHRS, CDR2 YFSETQ, per germline. The CDR3 runs to 14 residues. V lost 3 bases to trimming and J lost 6 bases, with 12 bases between them. DNA for the CDR3: TGCGCCAGCAGCTCCCGGGGGAGAGATGAAAAACTGTTTTTT. It codes for CASSSRGRDEKLFF.

This clonotype was seen at least ten times. The V and J genes are TRBV5-1 and TRBJ2-2; 11 positions agree with TRBD1. The CDR3 is 16 amino acids. With 2 bases clipped from V and 5 bases from J, the junction kept 5 bases outside the gene matches. Germline CDR1 reads SGHRS; CDR2 reads YFSETQ. CDR3: CASSFWTGGKTGELFF. CDR3 DNA sequence: TGCGCCAGCAGCTTCTGGACAGGGGGCAAAACCGGGGAGCTGTTTTTT.

This clonotype has a count of ten or more. The chain couples TRBV20-1 to TRBJ1-1, with D tentatively TRBD1 (5 bases). CDR3 size: 11 residues. Germline V gene sequence: CDR1 DFQATT, CDR2 SNEGSKA (reference sequence). With 8 bases removed from V and 2 bases from J, the gap between germline ends came to 9 bases. CDR3 nucleotides: TGCAGTCCACAGGAAAACACTGAAGCTTTCTTT. This sequence encodes CSPQENTEAFF.

This clonotype has a count of ten or more. The chain has TRBV12-3 or TRBV12-4 and TRBJ1-2; D may be TRBD1 (5 bases). CDR3 length: 13 amino acids. V lost 7 bases and J 7 bases, leaving 16 bases between the germline ends. The DNA of the CDR3 is TGTGCCAGCACCCCGCAGGGTAGGGTTGGCTACACCTTC. It encodes CASTPQGRVGYTF.

This clonotype was picked up many times. CDR3 nucleotides: TGTGCCAGCAGCGGACGGACAGGGCCGGGCGAGACCCAGTACTTC. Translated, it gives CASSGRTGPGETQYF. The chain has TRBV7-9 and TRBJ2-5, with 8 nucleotides matching TRBD1. Unmatched junction bases numbered 10, after V lost 5 bases and J lost 5 bases. The CDR3 consists of 15 residues. Germline lookup yields CDR1 SEHNR and CDR2 FQNEAQ (reference sequence).

This clonotype was observed many times. This rearrangement joins TRBV7-9 to TRBJ2-1; D is undetermined. V dropped 4 bases and J dropped 4 bases, with 11 bases sitting between them. CDR1 SEHNR and CDR2 FQNEAQ come from the germline V gene (reference sequence). This CDR3 region has 14 residues. The CDR3 region is CASSSLTNYNEQFF. CDR3 nucleotide sequence: TGTGCCAGCAGCTCCCTGACAAATTACAATGAGCAGTTCTTC.

This clonotype was seen repeatedly, ten times or more. The chain joins TRBV12-3 or TRBV12-4 to TRBJ2-3; 8 positions agree with TRBD2. V shed 1 base, J shed 8 bases, and the junction held 2 bases outside the gene matches. The CDR3 contains 13 residues. CDR3 DNA: TGTGCCAGCAGTTTAGGGAGCGGGGGTACGCAGTATTTT. It encodes CASSLGSGGTQYF.

This clonotype was counted between two and nine times. The genes are TRBV20-1 and TRBJ2-3; D is possibly TRBD1 (7 bases). The germline CDR1 and CDR2 sequences are DFQATT and SNEGSKA (reference sequence). The CDR3 runs to 15 residues. The V and J ends lost 1 base and 6 bases respectively, with 17 bases between them. The CDR3 sequence is CSARGQGGQADTQYF. For the CDR3, the DNA is TGCAGTGCTAGAGGTCAGGGGGGACAAGCGGATACGCAGTATTTT.

The CDR3, as DNA: TGCAGCGTCGACACCGGCCTAGCAGAGAAGTTCTTC. Translating it yields CSVDTGLAEKFF. The V call is TRBV29-1, the J call TRBJ2-1, with D maybe TRBD2 (5 bases). The CDR3 has 12 amino acids. Trimming stripped 6 bases from V and 14 bases from J, with 20 bases between. CDR1 is SQVTM, CDR2 ANQGSEA, per germline.

This clonotype appeared once. The CDR3 ends on some other residue instead of the conserved phenylalanine or tryptophan, so this is likely a read error. J is TRBJ2-1 and V is TRBV9; 10 bases agree with TRBD2. CDR1 is SGDLS, CDR2 YYNGEE, per germline. The V gene end was trimmed by 2 bases and the J gene end by 2 bases; junction bases not matched to a gene: 1. The CDR3 covers 15 residues. The CDR3 DNA sequence: TGTGCCAGCAGCGTCACTAGCGGGGCCTACAATGAGCAGTTCAAC. Its translation: CASSVTSGAYNEQFN.

Ten or more counts support this clonotype. This chain connects TRBV5-1 to TRBJ2-7; 8 bases fit TRBD2. With 2 bases clipped from V and 1 base from J, the junction kept 5 bases outside the gene matches. CDR3 length: 15 residues. Per the germline V gene, CDR1 is SGHRS and CDR2 is YFSETQ. CDR3 residues: CASSFLAGESYEQYF. Here the CDR3 DNA reads TGCGCCAGCAGCTTTCTAGCGGGTGAATCCTACGAGCAGTACTTC.

This clonotype came up many times. The genes are TRBV6-1 and TRBJ1-5; TRBD1 is a possible D gene (6 bases). CDR1 and CDR2 (germline): MNHNS, SASEGT. The CDR3 sequence is 13 residues long. Trimming took off 6 bases at V and 3 bases at J, with 9 bases between the two ends. CDR3 in amino acids: CASRRDTNQPQHF. The CDR3 coding sequence is TGTGCCAGCAGGCGGGACACCAATCAGCCCCAGCATTTT.

This clonotype was detected ten times or more. This rearrangement joins TRBV20-1 to TRBJ1-1; no definite D call. The ends were cut back, 0 bases at V and 3 bases at J, with 8 bases in the middle. CDR1 is DFQATT, CDR2 SNEGSKA, per germline (reference sequence). The CDR3 contains 13 residues. The CDR3 here is CSAREGLHTEAFF. CDR3 nucleotide sequence: TGCAGTGCTAGAGAGGGTCTCCACACTGAAGCTTTCTTT.

This clonotype was observed many times. This chain connects TRBV4-2 to TRBJ2-1; perhaps TRBD2 as D (5 bases). CDR3 size: 14 residues. Trimming removed 4 bases at V and 11 bases at J, with 18 bases between. Germline CDR1 reads LGHNA; CDR2 reads YNFKEQ. The DNA for the CDR3 is TGTGCCAGCAGCCCCGATCCACTGCTAGCCCAGCAGTTCTTC. It codes for CASSPDPLLAQQFF.

This clonotype was seen at least ten times. This CDR3 reads CASSLVSGDTQYF. As DNA, the CDR3 is TGTGCCAGCAGTTTGGTATCGGGAGATACGCAGTATTTT. This chain joins TRBV6-6 and TRBJ2-3; D unresolved. CDR1 and CDR2 (germline): MNHNY, SVGAGI (reference sequence). The CDR3 is 13 residues long. V was pared by 4 bases and J by 5 bases, with 10 bases between.

This clonotype was seen many times. The gene calls are TRBV7-8 and TRBJ2-3; 9 bases map to TRBD2. Germline V gene lookup returns CDR1 SGHVS and CDR2 FQNEAQ. Losses at the gene ends were 6 bases for V and 5 bases for J; bases not matched to a gene: 15. The CDR3 consists of 17 residues. As DNA, the CDR3 is TGTGCCAGCAGATACCAGAGCGGGGGGACCCACGGAGATACGCAGTATTTT. It yields the protein CASRYQSGGTHGDTQYF.

Regarding this clonotype: One junction end does not reproduce the germline sequence, and a read error may be involved. This chain uses TRBV12-3 or TRBV12-4 with TRBJ1-6, with D unresolved. CDR3 size: 15 residues. CDR3 protein: CASRPGSGNNSPLNF. CDR3 in DNA: TGTGCCAGCAGGCCAGGCTCCGGAAATAATTCACCCCTCAACTTT.

The chain couples TRBV10-2 to TRBJ1-1, with 7 bases matching TRBD1. V shed 6 bases, J shed 1 base, and the junction held 2 bases outside the gene matches. CDR1 and CDR2 from the germline V gene are WSHSY and SAAADI. CDR3 length equals 13 residues. The CDR3: CASRWDRNTEAFF. CDR3 sequence (DNA): TGCGCCAGCAGGTGGGACAGGAACACTGAAGCTTTCTTT.

This clonotype was detected many times. The chain uses TRBV10-3 and TRBJ1-1; unclear D gene. Germline CDR1 ENHRY, CDR2 SYGVKD. Between the trimmed V and J ends, which lost 6 bases and 4 bases, there was a span of 15 bases. The CDR3 extends over 14 amino acids. In nucleotides, the CDR3 is TGTGCCATCAGCTCCGGGAATTTGTTCACTGAAGCTTTCTTT. It encodes CAISSGNLFTEAFF.

This clonotype has at least ten counts. The chain is built from TRBV12-3 or TRBV12-4 and TRBJ1-5; D gene uncertain. This CDR3 has 11 residues. The V end was cut by 4 bases, the J end by 11 bases, with 9 bases between. The CDR3 sequence: CASSSLFAQHF. Written as DNA, the CDR3 is TGTGCCAGCAGTTCCCTATTTGCCCAGCATTTT.

This clonotype has at least ten counts. This chain joins TRBV6-5 and TRBJ2-7, with D tentatively TRBD1 (6 bases). The germline V gene encodes CDR1 MNHEY and CDR2 SVGAGI. V gave up 0 bases and J gave up 6 bases, with 18 bases separating them. The CDR3 loop spans 16 amino acids. In DNA, the CDR3 is TGTGCCAGCAGTTACTCGCTCGGGGCCAGAGGGGGCGAGCAGTACTTC. This codes for CASSYSLGARGGEQYF.

This clonotype turned up a few times. This chain joins TRBV20-1 and TRBJ2-4; 7 bases line up with TRBD1. Trimming removed 5 bases from V and 8 bases from J; junction bases left unmatched: 6. The CDR3 covers 12 residues. Germline lookup yields CDR1 DFQATT and CDR2 SNEGSKA (reference sequence). The CDR3 nucleotides are TGCAGTGCTTATGACAGGGCAGACATTCAGTACTTC. It yields the protein CSAYDRADIQYF.

This chain links TRBV6-1 with TRBJ2-5; 9 nucleotides align to TRBD2. Germline values: CDR1 MNHNS, CDR2 SASEGT. The V segment lost 1 base and the J segment 3 bases; nucleotides outside the gene matches: 3. This CDR3 is built from 15 residues. In DNA form, the CDR3 reads TGTGCCAGCAGTGAAGGACTAGCGGTGGAAGAGACCCAGTACTTC. It translates to CASSEGLAVEETQYF.

This chain joins TRBV12-3 or TRBV12-4 and TRBJ1-2; D is unclear. The V gene lost 3 bases and the J gene lost 4 bases, with 9 bases spanning the gap. The CDR3 spans 13 residues. The CDR3 spells CASSLEGFYGYTF. The CDR3, as DNA: TGTGCCAGCAGTTTGGAGGGATTCTATGGCTACACCTTC.

There are many counts of this clonotype. This chain joins TRBV28 and TRBJ1-2; no clear D. Germline loops: CDR1 MDHEN, CDR2 SYDVKM. V was trimmed by 4 bases and J by 2 bases, leaving 5 bases between them. The CDR3 covers 12 residues. Written as DNA, the CDR3 is TGTGCCAGCAGTTCAAGAAACTATGGCTACACCTTC. This encodes CASSSRNYGYTF.